Listed here are 13 T cell receptor beta chains from one sample, sequenced in a study of T cell responses to AZD1222 COVID-19 vaccine. TCRdb keeps only in-frame clones here, not all; method: immunoSEQ multiplex PCR. The sample lists some 190,000 clones; roughly nine tenths were seen once. The sample consisted of peripheral blood, taken on day 0 of AZD1222 vaccination. These receptors were collected from an adult in good health.

The chain carries TRBV7-3 and TRBJ2-5; D not resolved. Trimming stripped 3 bases from V and 2 bases from J, with 4 bases between. CDR3 length equals 12 residues. The germline V gene encodes CDR1 SGHTA and CDR2 FQGTGA. CDR3 amino acids: CASSLPQETQYF. The CDR3 DNA follows: TGTGCCAGCAGCTTGCCACAAGAGACCCAGTACTTC.

The V call is TRBV6-2 or TRBV6-3, the J call TRBJ2-1, with 11 bases that match TRBD2. There are 16 residues in the CDR3. The V gene's germline CDR1 is MNHEY and CDR2 SVGEGT. With V trimmed by 5 bases and J by 4 bases, 7 bases remained unmatched. The CDR3, as DNA: TGTGCCAGCAGTAATAGACTAGCGGGGACTTACAATGAGCAGTTCTTC. Translating gives CASSNRLAGTYNEQFF.

This clone was recorded many times. The chain's CDR3 is CASSLAVVDNSPLHF. CDR3 DNA: TGTGCCAGCAGCTTAGCGGTTGTTGATAATTCACCCCTCCACTTT. The chain couples TRBV7-9 to TRBJ1-6; no clear D. Trimming removed 0 bases at V and 5 bases at J, with 8 bases between. There are 15 residues in the CDR3. In germline, CDR1 is SEHNR, CDR2 FQNEAQ (reference sequence).

The chain carries TRBV9 and TRBJ2-3, with D uncertain. The CDR3 contains 12 residues. V shed 1 base and J shed 2 bases, with 2 bases lying between them. Germline values: CDR1 SGDLS, CDR2 YYNGEE. The CDR3: CASSVSTDTQYF. For the CDR3, the DNA is TGTGCCAGCAGCGTATCCACAGATACGCAGTATTTT.

The V and J genes are TRBV2 and TRBJ1-4; 8 bases are shared with TRBD1. This CDR3 comprises 13 residues. Unmatched junction bases numbered 5, after V lost 10 bases and J lost 4 bases. CDR1 is SNHLY and CDR2 is FYNNEI in the germline V gene. The CDR3: CATGQGNNEKLFF. DNA for the CDR3: TGTGCCACAGGACAGGGCAATAATGAAAAACTGTTTTTT.

V usage is TRBV5-4 and J usage is TRBJ2-3; possible D gene TRBD2, 7 bases. CDR1 and CDR2 (germline): SGHNT, YYREEE (reference sequence). V gave up 2 bases and J gave up 1 base, with 17 bases separating them. CDR3 length: 17 residues. The CDR3: CASSFLQGREGTDTQYF. The CDR3 DNA sequence: TGTGCCAGCAGCTTCCTACAGGGACGGGAGGGCACAGATACGCAGTATTTT.

The genes are TRBV7-9 and TRBJ1-1; D gene unclear. Per germline, CDR1 SEHNR and CDR2 FQNEAQ (reference sequence). This CDR3 comprises 12 residues. The V end was cut by 4 bases, the J end by 8 bases, with 11 bases between. CDR3 region: CASSSAYAEAFF. CDR3 sequence (DNA): TGTGCCAGCAGCTCCGCGTACGCCGAAGCTTTCTTT.

V usage is TRBV29-1 and J usage is TRBJ2-5; possible D gene TRBD2, 5 bases. The CDR3 loop spans 13 amino acids. V lost 5 bases, J lost 1 base, and 11 bases lay in between. Germline lookup yields CDR1 SQVTM and CDR2 ANQGSEA. CDR3 sequence: CSVYWRFQETQYF. In DNA form, the CDR3 reads TGCAGCGTTTATTGGAGGTTCCAAGAGACCCAGTACTTC. Full variable domain (outside the CDR3, taken from reference TRBV29-1 and TRBJ2-5): SAVISQKPSRDICQRGTSLTIQCQVDSQVTMMFWYRQQPGQSLTLIATANQGSEATYESGFVIDKFPISRPNLTFSTLTVSNMSPEDSSIYLCSVYWRFQETQYFGPGTRLLVL.

The chain employs TRBV19 and TRBJ2-5; the match to TRBD2 covers 9 bases. The CDR3 spans 21 residues. The V and J ends lost 3 bases and 2 bases, in that order; junction bases with no gene match: 22. From germline, CDR1 is LNHDA and CDR2 SQIVND (reference sequence). As DNA, the CDR3 is TGTGCCAGTAGTATCGGTCTGAGGGCTAGCGGGGAGCCGTATCGGCAAGAGACCCAGTACTTC. This codes for CASSIGLRASGEPYRQETQYF. The full variable domain, its missing parts supplied by reference TRBV19 and TRBJ2-5, is DGGITQSPKYLFRKEGQNVTLSCEQNLNHDAMYWYRQDPGQGLRLIYYSQIVNDFQKGDIAEGYSVSREKKESFPLTVTSAQKNPTAFYLCASSIGLRASGEPYRQETQYFGPGTRLLVL.

The chain combines TRBV28 with TRBJ2-7, with D possibly being TRBD1 (6 bases). Germline loops: CDR1 MDHEN, CDR2 SYDVKM. The CDR3 runs 13 residues. V lost 7 bases, J lost 3 bases, and 13 bases lay in between. CDR3 DNA sequence: TGTGCCAGCACTACAGGGTTGATCTACGAGCAGTACTTC. It is translated as CASTTGLIYEQYF.

The chain links TRBV4-3 to TRBJ2-7; D is unresolved. Germline values: CDR1 LGHNA, CDR2 YSLEER. V was shortened by 1 base and J by 4 bases, with 14 bases between the two germline ends. This CDR3 comprises 15 residues. This CDR3 reads CASSQGVTAEYEQYF. In DNA, the CDR3 is TGCGCCAGCAGCCAAGGCGTAACTGCGGAGTACGAGCAGTACTTC.

This chain links TRBV28 with TRBJ2-3, with 8 bases lining up with TRBD2. The germline gives CDR1 MDHEN, CDR2 SYDVKM. The V segment lost 2 bases and the J segment 2 bases; nucleotides outside the gene matches: 18. There are 20 residues in the CDR3. The CDR3 nucleotides are TGTGCCAGCAGTTTACCCGGGGGGGGACTAGTTCCAGGGCCCACAGATACGCAGTATTTT. Its protein is CASSLPGGGLVPGPTDTQYF.

This sequence joins TRBV7-2 and TRBJ1-2; D may be TRBD1 (5 bases). CDR1 SGHTA and CDR2 FQGNSA come from the germline V gene. Trimming removed 2 bases at V and 4 bases at J, with 14 bases between. The CDR3 runs 15 residues. CDR3 residues: CASSLSSGAIYGYTF. The CDR3 DNA is TGTGCCAGCAGCTTATCTTCCGGGGCAATCTATGGCTACACCTTC.